One and the same sample provided the 26 T cell receptor beta chains below, sequenced in a study of response to subunit inactivated influenza vaccine. MiXCR, run by TCRdb on the RT-PCR reads, gives a single entry per CDR3 protein. The table includes 710,000 or so distinct CDR3 sequences, 15% to 18% detected once. The sample was PBMCs from blood, taken 11 to 12 days after vaccination. Receptor source: a man aged 50 to 60 who received an inactivated influenza vaccine.

In this sample, this clonotype turned up many times. J is TRBJ2-2 and V is TRBV15; D gene uncertain. V lost 5 bases to trimming and J lost 5 bases, with 9 bases between them. Germline V lookup: CDR1 LNHNV, CDR2 YYDKDF (reference sequence). The CDR3 spans 13 residues. Here the CDR3 reads CATSFSRTGELFF. The CDR3 DNA is TGTGCCACCAGCTTTAGCCGGACCGGGGAGCTGTTTTTT.

The chain links TRBV20-1 to TRBJ2-1; 9 bases are shared with TRBD2. Germline CDR1 and CDR2: DFQATT and SNEGSKA (reference sequence). The CDR3 loop spans 14 amino acids. V trimming: 5 bases; J trimming: 2 bases; junction bases outside the gene matches: 4. CDR3 nucleotide sequence: TGCAGTGCTGCGGGGGGGCCCCCCTACAATGAGCAGTTCTTC. Translated: CSAAGGPPYNEQFF.

V is TRBV15 and J is TRBJ2-4; possibly TRBD1 for D (6 bases). This CDR3 is 15 amino acids long. V was shortened by 1 base and J by 6 bases, with 13 bases between the two germline ends. Germline CDR1 and CDR2: LNHNV and YYDKDF (reference sequence). The CDR3 DNA is TGTGCCACCAGCAGAGTAGGGGGAAGCGGAAACATTCAGTACTTC. Protein sequence: CATSRVGGSGNIQYF.

The rearrangement uses TRBV6-2 or TRBV6-3 and TRBJ2-7; D remains unclear. V dropped 5 bases and J dropped 4 bases, with 12 bases sitting between them. This CDR3 spans 13 amino acids. Looked up from germline, CDR1 is MNHEY and CDR2 is SVGEGT. CDR3 sequence reads: CASSQRHGYEQYF. The CDR3 region has the DNA TGTGCCAGCAGTCAACGACACGGTTACGAGCAGTACTTC.

The table lists this clonotype with a few counts. The chain uses TRBV10-3 and TRBJ2-5; TRBD2 might be the D (6 bases). Germline CDR1 is ENHRY and CDR2 is SYGVKD. The V and J ends lost 6 bases and 5 bases respectively, with 16 bases between them. CDR3 length: 14 residues. For the CDR3, the DNA is TGTGCCATCAGAGCCGGACTACTTCGGGAGACCCAGTACTTC. Amino acids: CAIRAGLLRETQYF.

This clonotype was seen at least ten times. The chain employs TRBV5-1 and TRBJ1-5, with TRBD1 matching over 7 bases. CDR1 is SGHRS, CDR2 YFSETQ, per germline. CDR3 length: 15 amino acids. After removal of 3 bases from V and 3 bases from J, the junction contained 6 bases not matched to a gene. CDR3 nucleotides: TGCGCCAGCAGCTCCTCGGGACAGTACAATCAGCCCCAGCATTTT. It yields the protein CASSSSGQYNQPQHF.

This clonotype has just a few counts. V is TRBV19 and J is TRBJ1-5; a possible D gene is TRBD1 (5 bases). Between the trimmed V and J ends, which lost 3 bases and 0 bases, there was a span of 15 bases. The CDR3 totals 17 residues. Germline V gene data show CDR1 as LNHDA and CDR2 as SQIVND (reference sequence). CDR3 protein: CASSIPGRSYSNQPQHF. The CDR3 bases are TGTGCCAGTAGTATTCCGGGACGGAGCTATAGCAATCAGCCCCAGCATTTT.

The rearrangement uses TRBV4-3 and TRBJ1-4; 9 nucleotides align to TRBD1. Germline V gene data show CDR1 as LGHNA and CDR2 as YSLEER. This CDR3 comprises 15 residues. Unmatched junction bases numbered 3, after V lost 2 bases and J lost 5 bases. The CDR3 sequence: CASSQNRGPNEKLFF. DNA of the CDR3: TGCGCCAGCAGCCAAAACAGGGGGCCGAATGAAAAACTGTTTTTT.

The chain combines TRBV7-9 with TRBJ2-1; 7 nucleotides line up with TRBD2. CDR3 length: 16 residues. CDR1 is SEHNR, CDR2 FQNEAQ, per germline (reference sequence). After removal of 5 bases from V and 2 bases from J, the junction contained 9 bases not matched to a gene. This CDR3 reads CASSPTSASTYNEQFF. The CDR3 nucleotides are TGTGCCAGCAGCCCCACTAGCGCAAGCACCTACAATGAGCAGTTCTTC.

This clonotype appeared a few times. The V and J genes are TRBV10-3 and TRBJ2-7; 7 bases agree with TRBD2. CDR1 and CDR2 (germline): ENHRY, SYGVKD. V dropped 4 bases and J dropped 3; count of bases not matched to a gene: 6. This CDR3 is built from 14 residues. CDR3 sequence: CAISVHTGGYEQYF. DNA of the CDR3: TGTGCCATCAGTGTTCACACGGGAGGCTACGAGCAGTACTTC.

This clonotype was seen a handful of times. J is TRBJ1-5 and V is TRBV28; perhaps TRBD1 as D (5 bases). CDR1 is MDHEN, CDR2 SYDVKM, per germline. This CDR3 contains 14 residues. V was cut by 6 bases and J by 3 bases, with 12 bases left in between. In DNA, the CDR3 is TGTGCCAGCAGCGGGGACCGACCCAATCAGCCCCAGCATTTT. This translates into CASSGDRPNQPQHF.

Concerning this clonotype: Mismatch with germline at one junction end may stem from a read error. CDR3 region: CSEASGGQETQCF. Written as DNA, the CDR3 is TGCAGTGAGGCTAGCGGGGGTCAAGAGACCCAGTGCTTC. This chain connects TRBV20-1 to TRBJ2-5, with 10 bases aligning to TRBD2. The CDR3 covers 13 residues. Germline V gene sequence: CDR1 DFQATT, CDR2 SNEGSKA (reference sequence).

This clonotype has more than one count but fewer than ten. The chain has TRBV11-2 and TRBJ2-5, with 9 bases identical to TRBD1. J was trimmed by 1 base and V by 3 bases; bases with no gene match: 6. CDR1 and CDR2 from the germline V gene are SGHAT and FQNNGV. This CDR3 comprises 16 residues. The CDR3 nucleotides read TGTGCCAGCAGCTTCGGTACAGGGGGCTCCCAAGAGACCCAGTACTTC. It yields the protein CASSFGTGGSQETQYF.

The CDR3 DNA follows: TGTGCCAGCAGTCCCGGGACGCACAGGGAGCAGTACTTC. Translated, it gives CASSPGTHREQYF. V gene TRBV6-1 combines with J gene TRBJ2-7; tentatively, D is TRBD1 or TRBD2 (5 bases each). With 5 bases removed from V and 7 bases from J, the gap between germline ends came to 15 bases. CDR1 and CDR2 (germline): MNHNS, SASEGT. The CDR3 has 13 residues.

This clonotype was seen more than once but under ten times. The rearrangement joins TRBV15 to TRBJ2-5; 9 nucleotides line up with TRBD2. There are 17 residues in the CDR3. The junction had 8 bases not matched to a gene; V was cut back by 0 bases and J by 3 bases. Per germline, CDR1 LNHNV and CDR2 YYDKDF (reference sequence). Here the CDR3 DNA reads TGTGCCACCAGCAGAGATTGGAGACTAGCGGTAAAAGAGACCCAGTACTTC. Translating it yields CATSRDWRLAVKETQYF.

The gene calls are TRBV15 and TRBJ1-2, with D possibly matching TRBD1 (5 bases). Germline V CDR1 and CDR2: LNHNV, YYDKDF (reference sequence). V lost 1 base, J lost 3 bases, and 6 bases lay in between. The length of the CDR3 is 13 residues. The CDR3 DNA reads as TGTGCCACCAGCAGAGGAGGGGACTATGGCTACACCTTC. Protein product: CATSRGGDYGYTF.

The chain has TRBV11-2 and TRBJ1-1; maybe TRBD1 (5 bases). The germline V gene encodes CDR1 SGHAT and CDR2 FQNNGV. V dropped 5 bases and J dropped 6 bases, with 16 bases sitting between them. The CDR3 spans 14 residues. The DNA of the CDR3 is TGTGCCAGCAGCGATGCTTGGGGGGGATCTGAAGCTTTCTTT. Translating gives CASSDAWGGSEAFF.

As to this clonotype: Germline and junction disagree at one end, which may indicate a read error. The gene calls are TRBV11-2 and TRBJ1-4; D gene uncertain. The CDR3 has 12 amino acids. Germline loops: CDR1 SGHAT, CDR2 FQNNGV. The CDR3 DNA sequence: TGTGCCAGCAGCTTAGCTTCCGGCGTTAGGACTTTT. It yields the protein CASSLASGVRTF.

J is TRBJ2-7 and V is TRBV5-8; no clear D gene. The CDR3 is made up of 13 amino acids. Germline-derived CDR1 and CDR2 are SGHTS and YDEGEE. V was clipped by 1 base and J by 4 bases, with 9 bases between them. The CDR3 DNA is TGTGCCAGCAGCTTGCGAGGTTTTTACGAGCAGTACTTC. This translates into CASSLRGFYEQYF.

This clonotype was observed a few times. J is TRBJ1-1 and V is TRBV29-1; D unclear. The length of the CDR3 is 12 residues. Trimming removed 7 bases from V and 2 bases from J, with 11 bases in between. From germline, CDR1 is SQVTM and CDR2 ANQGSEA. CDR3 DNA: TGCAGCGGCGGACCTTCAAACACTGAAGCTTTCTTT. This gives the protein CSGGPSNTEAFF. Full variable domain (rest looked up from reference TRBV29-1 and TRBJ1-1): SAVISQKPSRDICQRGTSLTIQCQVDSQVTMMFWYRQQPGQSLTLIATANQGSEATYESGFVIDKFPISRPNLTFSTLTVSNMSPEDSSIYLCSGGPSNTEAFFGQGTRLTVV.

The chain joins TRBV4-2 to TRBJ2-1, with 9 nucleotides matching TRBD1. The CDR3 loop spans 16 amino acids. J lost 9 bases, V lost 5 bases, and 14 bases had no gene match. Per germline, CDR1 LGHNA and CDR2 YNFKEQ. CDR3 DNA sequence: TGTGCCAGCAGCGGAGGGGGACAGGGAGGAGGGAGTGAGCAGTTCTTC. It codes for CASSGGGQGGGSEQFF.

A few counts support this clonotype. This chain links TRBV5-1 with TRBJ2-3, with 9 bases lining up with TRBD2. V shed 6 bases and J 3 bases; nucleotides not matched to a gene: 2. This CDR3 region has 13 residues. Germline CDR1 SGHRS, CDR2 YFSETQ. The CDR3 DNA follows: TGCGCCAGCACGAGCGGGGGGACAGATACGCAGTATTTT. It codes for CASTSGGTDTQYF.

The CDR3 loop reads CASSVPGGPGGYTF. CDR3 sequence (DNA): TGCGCCAGCAGCGTACCCGGGGGCCCAGGGGGCTACACCTTC. This chain uses TRBV5-1 with TRBJ1-2; D might be TRBD1 (6 bases). CDR1 SGHRS and CDR2 YFSETQ come from the germline V gene. This CDR3 region has 14 residues. Trimming cost V 4 bases and J 8 bases, with 18 bases left between them.

V is TRBV20-1 and J is TRBJ2-7; 10 positions match TRBD2. The CDR3 length is 12 residues. The germline V gene encodes CDR1 DFQATT and CDR2 SNEGSKA (reference sequence). Written as DNA, the CDR3 is TGCAGCGGGACTAGCGATACCTACGAGCAGTACTTC. As protein: CSGTSDTYEQYF.

This clonotype was seen at least ten times. The J gene is TRBJ2-1, the V gene TRBV4-3; perhaps TRBD1 as D (6 bases). Germline V gene lookup returns CDR1 LGHNA and CDR2 YSLEER. The V and J ends lost 2 bases and 2 bases respectively, with 22 bases between them. The CDR3 loop spans 19 amino acids. CDR3 sequence reads: CASSQYYTLPGQTYNEQFF. The CDR3, as DNA: TGCGCCAGCAGCCAATATTACACATTACCGGGACAAACCTACAATGAGCAGTTCTTC.

As regards this clonotype: Relative to the germline gene, one junction end is altered; a read error may explain this. This chain joins TRBV6-2 or TRBV6-3 and TRBJ1-2; no clear D gene. CDR1 is MNHEY and CDR2 is SVGEGT in the germline V gene. The CDR3 covers 12 residues. The CDR3 DNA is TGTGCCAGCAGTACCGGGCTCTATGGCTGCACCTTC. Its protein product is CASSTGLYGCTF.